This paragraph covers one T cell receptor (beta chain) sequence. The data stem from a study of cytotoxic CD8 clonotypes in ibrutinib-treated CLL. The method was immunoSEQ multiplex PCR; TCRdb's version includes in-frame clones alone and lacks a portion of them. The table has about 130,000 clones, around four fifths seen once. In germline, CDR1 is SGDLS, CDR2 YYNGEE. There are 14 residues in the CDR3. V trimming: 5 bases; J trimming: 0 bases; junction bases outside the gene matches: 3. This TCR derives from a human donor with chronic lymphocytic leukemia. The sequences come from PBMCs, collected after 24 months of ibrutinib treatment. The gene calls are TRBV9 and TRBJ2-7; 9 bases fit TRBD2. Here the CDR3 DNA reads TGTGCCAGCAGTCCTAGCGGGGACTCCTACGAGCAGTACTTC. Its protein is CASSPSGDSYEQYF. Full variable domain (outside the CDR3, taken from reference TRBV9 and TRBJ2-7): DSGVTQTPKHLITATGQRVTLRCSPRSGDLSVYWYQQSLDQGLQFLIQYYNGEERAKGNILERFSAQQFPDLHSELNLSSLELGDSALYFCASSPSGDSYEQYFGPGTRLTVT.